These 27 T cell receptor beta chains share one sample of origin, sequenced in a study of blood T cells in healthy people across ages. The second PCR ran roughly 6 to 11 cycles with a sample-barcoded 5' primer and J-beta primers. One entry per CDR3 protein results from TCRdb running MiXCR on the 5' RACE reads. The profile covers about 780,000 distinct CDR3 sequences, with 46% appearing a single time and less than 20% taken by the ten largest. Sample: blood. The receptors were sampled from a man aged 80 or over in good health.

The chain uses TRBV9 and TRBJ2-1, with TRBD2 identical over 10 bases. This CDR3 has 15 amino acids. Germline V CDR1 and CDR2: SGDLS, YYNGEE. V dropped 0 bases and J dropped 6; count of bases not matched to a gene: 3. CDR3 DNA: TGTGCCAGCAGCGTAGGGTTAGCGGGAGGCAATGAGCAGTTCTTC. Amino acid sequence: CASSVGLAGGNEQFF.

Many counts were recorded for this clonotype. CDR3 DNA sequence: TGTGCCAGCAGTTCAACAGAGACCCAGTACTTC. The encoded protein is CASSSTETQYF. The genes are TRBV12-3 or TRBV12-4 and TRBJ2-5; no reliable D call. The V end was cut by 4 bases, the J end by 4 bases, with 4 bases between. The CDR3 runs to 11 residues.

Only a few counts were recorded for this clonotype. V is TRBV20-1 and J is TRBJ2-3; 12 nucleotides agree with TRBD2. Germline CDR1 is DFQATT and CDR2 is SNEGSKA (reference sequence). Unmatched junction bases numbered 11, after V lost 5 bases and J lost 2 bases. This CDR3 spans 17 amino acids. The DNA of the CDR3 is TGCAGTGCTCAAACACTTGGACTAGCGGGATACACAGATACGCAGTATTTT. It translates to CSAQTLGLAGYTDTQYF.

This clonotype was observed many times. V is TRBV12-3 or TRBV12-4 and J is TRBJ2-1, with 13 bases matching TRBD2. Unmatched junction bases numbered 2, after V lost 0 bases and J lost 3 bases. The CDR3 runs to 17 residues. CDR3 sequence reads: CASSLALAGGHYNEQFF. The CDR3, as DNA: TGTGCCAGCAGTTTAGCACTAGCGGGAGGGCACTACAATGAGCAGTTCTTC.

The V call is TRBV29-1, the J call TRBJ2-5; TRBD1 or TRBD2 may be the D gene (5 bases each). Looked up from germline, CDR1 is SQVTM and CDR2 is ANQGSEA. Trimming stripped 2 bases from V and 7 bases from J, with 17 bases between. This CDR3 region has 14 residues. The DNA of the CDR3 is TGCAGCGTTGAACCTGGGGACGGAATGGGGACCCAGTACTTC. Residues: CSVEPGDGMGTQYF. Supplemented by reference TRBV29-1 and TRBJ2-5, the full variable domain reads SAVISQKPSRDICQRGTSLTIQCQVDSQVTMMFWYRQQPGQSLTLIATANQGSEATYESGFVIDKFPISRPNLTFSTLTVSNMSPEDSSIYLCSVEPGDGMGTQYFGPGTRLLVL.

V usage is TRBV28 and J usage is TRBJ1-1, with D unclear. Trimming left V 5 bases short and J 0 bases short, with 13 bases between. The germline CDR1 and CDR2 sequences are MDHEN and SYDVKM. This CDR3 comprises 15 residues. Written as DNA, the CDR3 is TGTGCCAGCAGTCCGCCCCGGACTTTGAACACTGAAGCTTTCTTT. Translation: CASSPPRTLNTEAFF.

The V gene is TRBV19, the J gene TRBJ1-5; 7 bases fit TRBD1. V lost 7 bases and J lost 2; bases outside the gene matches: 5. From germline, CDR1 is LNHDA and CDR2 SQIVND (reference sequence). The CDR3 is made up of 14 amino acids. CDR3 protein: CASKKGQGNQPQHF. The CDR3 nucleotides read TGTGCCAGTAAAAAAGGACAGGGCAATCAGCCCCAGCATTTT.

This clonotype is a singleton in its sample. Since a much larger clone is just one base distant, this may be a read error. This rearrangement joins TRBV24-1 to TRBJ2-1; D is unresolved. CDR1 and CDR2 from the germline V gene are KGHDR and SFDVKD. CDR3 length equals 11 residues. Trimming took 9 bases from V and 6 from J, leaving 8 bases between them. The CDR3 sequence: CATRYSNEQFF. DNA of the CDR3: TGTGCCACCCGTTACAGCAATGAGCAGTTCTTC.

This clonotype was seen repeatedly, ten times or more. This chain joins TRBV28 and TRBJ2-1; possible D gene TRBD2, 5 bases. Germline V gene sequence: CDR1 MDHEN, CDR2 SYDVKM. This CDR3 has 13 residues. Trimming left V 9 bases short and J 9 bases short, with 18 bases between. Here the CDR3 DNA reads TGTGCCAGTGTCGGGGTCCTTCCCAGTGAGCAGTTCTTC. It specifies CASVGVLPSEQFF.

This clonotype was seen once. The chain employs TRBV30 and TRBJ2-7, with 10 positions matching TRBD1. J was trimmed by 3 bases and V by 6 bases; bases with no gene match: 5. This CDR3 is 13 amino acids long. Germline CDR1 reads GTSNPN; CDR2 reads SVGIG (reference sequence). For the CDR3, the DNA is TGTGCCTGCACCGGGACAGGGGACTACGAGCAGTACTTC. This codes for CACTGTGDYEQYF.

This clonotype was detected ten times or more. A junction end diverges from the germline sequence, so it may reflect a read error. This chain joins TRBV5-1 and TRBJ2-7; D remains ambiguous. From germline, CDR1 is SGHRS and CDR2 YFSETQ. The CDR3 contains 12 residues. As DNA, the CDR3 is TGTGCCAGCAGTTTGGACGGCTACGAGCAGTACTTC. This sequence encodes CASSLDGYEQYF.

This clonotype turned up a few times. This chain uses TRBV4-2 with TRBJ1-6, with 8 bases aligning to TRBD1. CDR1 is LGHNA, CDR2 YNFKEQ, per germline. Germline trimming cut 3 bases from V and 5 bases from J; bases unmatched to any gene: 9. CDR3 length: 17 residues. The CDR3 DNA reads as TGTGCCAGCAGCCACCTTGGACAGGGTATAGATAATTCACCCCTCCACTTT. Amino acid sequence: CASSHLGQGIDNSPLHF.

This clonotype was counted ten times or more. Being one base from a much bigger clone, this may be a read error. The CDR3 is CASSPGLAGAQAYF. The CDR3 bases are TGTGCCAGCAGCCCGGGACTAGCGGGAGCTCAGGCGTACTTC. The V gene is TRBV3-1, the J gene TRBJ2-5, with TRBD2 matching over 14 bases. Unmatched junction bases numbered 8, after V lost 4 bases and J lost 13 bases. The CDR3 consists of 14 residues. CDR1 is LGHDT and CDR2 is YNNKEL in the germline V gene (reference sequence).

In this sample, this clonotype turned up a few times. The CDR3 nucleotides read TGCGCCAGCAGCCGGGGTTGGCAGGAATTAAACTCTGGGGCCAACGTCCTGACTTTC. This translates into CASSRGWQELNSGANVLTF. The chain is built from TRBV4-3 and TRBJ2-6, with D unclear. The CDR3 has 19 amino acids. V gave up 4 bases and J gave up 0 bases, with 19 bases separating them. Per germline, CDR1 LGHNA and CDR2 YSLEER.

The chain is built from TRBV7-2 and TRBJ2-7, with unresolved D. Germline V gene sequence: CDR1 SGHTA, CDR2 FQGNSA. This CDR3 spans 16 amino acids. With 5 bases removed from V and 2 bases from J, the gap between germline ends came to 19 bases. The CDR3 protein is CASSISPRPGAYEQYF. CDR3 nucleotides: TGTGCCAGCAGCATCAGTCCGCGGCCTGGGGCCTACGAGCAGTACTTC.

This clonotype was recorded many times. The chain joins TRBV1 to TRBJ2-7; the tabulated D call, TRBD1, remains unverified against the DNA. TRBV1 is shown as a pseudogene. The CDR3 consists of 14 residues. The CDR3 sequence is CTSSLTRRGREQYF. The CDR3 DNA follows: TGCACCAGCAGCCTAACGCGGAGGGGGCGTGAGCAGTACTTC.

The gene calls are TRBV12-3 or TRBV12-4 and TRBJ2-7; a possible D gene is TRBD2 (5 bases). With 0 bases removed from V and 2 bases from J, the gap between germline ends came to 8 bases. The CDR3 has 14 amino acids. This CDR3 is CASSLAPGTYEQYF. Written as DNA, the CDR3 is TGTGCCAGCAGTTTAGCGCCCGGGACCTACGAGCAGTACTTC.

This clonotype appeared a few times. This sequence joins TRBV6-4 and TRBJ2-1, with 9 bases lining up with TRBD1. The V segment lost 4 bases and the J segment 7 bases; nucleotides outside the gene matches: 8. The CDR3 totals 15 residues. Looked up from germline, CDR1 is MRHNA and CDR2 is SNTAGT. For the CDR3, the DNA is TGTGCCAGCAGTGCCTCCACCGGGACAGGGAATGAGCAGTTCTTC. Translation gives CASSASTGTGNEQFF.

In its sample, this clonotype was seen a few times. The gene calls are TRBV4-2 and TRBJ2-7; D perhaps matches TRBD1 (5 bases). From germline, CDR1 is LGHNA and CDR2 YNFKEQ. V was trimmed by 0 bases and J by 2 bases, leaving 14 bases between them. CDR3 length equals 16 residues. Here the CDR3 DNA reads TGTGCCAGCAGCCAAGAGGGGCGCCTGATGACCTACGAGCAGTACTTC. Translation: CASSQEGRLMTYEQYF.

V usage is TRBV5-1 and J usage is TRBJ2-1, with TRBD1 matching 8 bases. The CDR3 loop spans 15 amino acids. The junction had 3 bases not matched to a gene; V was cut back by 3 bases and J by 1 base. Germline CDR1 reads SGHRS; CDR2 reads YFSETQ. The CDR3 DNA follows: TGCGCCAGCAGCTCCGACAGGGGTTCCTACAATGAGCAGTTCTTC. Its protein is CASSSDRGSYNEQFF. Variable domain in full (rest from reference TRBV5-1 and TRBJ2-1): KAGVTQTPRYLIKTRGQQVTLSCSPISGHRSVSWYQQTPGQGLQFLFEYFSETQRNKGNFPGRFSGRQFSNSRSEMNVSTLELGDSALYLCASSSDRGSYNEQFFGPGTRLTVL.

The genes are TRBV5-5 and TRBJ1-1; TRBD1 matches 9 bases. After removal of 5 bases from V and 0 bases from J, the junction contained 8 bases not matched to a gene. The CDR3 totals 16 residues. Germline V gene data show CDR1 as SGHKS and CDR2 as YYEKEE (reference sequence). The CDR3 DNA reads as TGTGCCAGCAGAGGACACCACAGGGGGCTGAACACTGAAGCTTTCTTT. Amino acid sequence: CASRGHHRGLNTEAFF.

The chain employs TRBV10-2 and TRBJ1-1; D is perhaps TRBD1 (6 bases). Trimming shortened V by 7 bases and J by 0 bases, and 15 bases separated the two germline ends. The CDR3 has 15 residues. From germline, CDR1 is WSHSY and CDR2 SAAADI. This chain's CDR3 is CASKRTAEMNTEAFF. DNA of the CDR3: TGCGCCAGCAAAAGGACAGCGGAAATGAACACTGAAGCTTTCTTT.

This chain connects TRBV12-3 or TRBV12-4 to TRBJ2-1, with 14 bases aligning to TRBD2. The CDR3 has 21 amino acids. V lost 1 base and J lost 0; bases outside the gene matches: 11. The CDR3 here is CASSLELTSGRAASSYNEQFF. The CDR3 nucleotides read TGTGCCAGCAGTTTAGAGCTGACTAGCGGGAGGGCTGCAAGCTCCTACAATGAGCAGTTCTTC.

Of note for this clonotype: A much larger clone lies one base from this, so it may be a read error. CDR3 nucleotides: TGTGCCAGCAGTGACCCAGATACGCAGTATTTT. It encodes CASSDPDTQYF. V is TRBV2 and J is TRBJ2-3; D call uncertain. The CDR3 has 11 amino acids. V lost 3 bases, J lost 4 bases, and 2 bases lay in between. CDR1 is SNHLY and CDR2 is FYNNEI in the germline V gene.

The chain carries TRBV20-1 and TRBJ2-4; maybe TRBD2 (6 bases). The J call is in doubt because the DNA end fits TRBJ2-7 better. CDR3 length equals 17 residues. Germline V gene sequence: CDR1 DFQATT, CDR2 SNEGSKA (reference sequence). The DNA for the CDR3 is TGCAGTGCTAGAGATTGGGAGGCGGGGACCACTACCTACGAGCAGTACTTC. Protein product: CSARDWEAGTTTYEQYF.

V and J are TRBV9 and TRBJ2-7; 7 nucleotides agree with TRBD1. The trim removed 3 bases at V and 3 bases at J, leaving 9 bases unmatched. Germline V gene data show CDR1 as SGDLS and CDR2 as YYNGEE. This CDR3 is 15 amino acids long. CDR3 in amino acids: CASSAYSGQNYEQYF. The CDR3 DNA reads TGTGCCAGCAGCGCCTACTCGGGACAGAACTACGAGCAGTACTTC.

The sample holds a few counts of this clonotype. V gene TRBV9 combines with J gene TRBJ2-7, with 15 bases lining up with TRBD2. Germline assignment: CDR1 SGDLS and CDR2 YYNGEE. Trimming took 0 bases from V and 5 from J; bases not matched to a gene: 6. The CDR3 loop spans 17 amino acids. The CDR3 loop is CASSVAGLAGGGNEQYF. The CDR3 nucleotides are TGTGCCAGCAGCGTAGCGGGACTAGCGGGAGGAGGTAACGAGCAGTACTTC.